Listed below are T cell receptor beta chains from one sample, sequenced in a study of blood T cells in healthy people across ages. TCRdb re-derived calls from the 5' RACE reads in MiXCR, one entry per CDR3 protein. The table includes roughly 1 million distinct CDR3 sequences, under 30% detected once. In addition, the sample was reused for a study of T cells of mothers and their children.

Material: blood. These receptors all come from a girl aged 2 to 10 in good health. The CDR3 runs from the conserved cysteine through the conserved F or W. The D gene is left open where the match is weak. Some rows mark clone size as missing; the rest say once, few, many or name a class of expanded clone.

TRBJ2-7	TRBV6-5	NA	few	TGTGCCAGCAGTTCCTCGGGGCGGGACGAGCAGTACTTC	CASSSSGRDEQYF
TRBJ2-7	TRBV7-8	TRBD2	few	TGTGCCAGCAGCCCGGCTACTAGCGGGGGTAACGAGCAGTACTTC	CASSPATSGGNEQYF
TRBJ2-5	TRBV19	NA	NA	TGTGCCAGTAGTGCCGAAGAGGTTGGACAAGAGACCCAGTACTTC	CASSAEEVGQETQYF
TRBJ2-3	TRBV29-1	NA	few	TGCAGCGGTGACCCGGCCGGCACAGATACGCAGTATTTT	CSGDPAGTDTQYF
TRBJ1-1	TRBV29-1	NA	NA	TGCAGCGTTCTCGGGATCGGGCTACGAACTGAAGCTTTCTTT	CSVLGIGLRTEAFF
TRBJ2-5	TRBV7-2	NA	NA	TGTGCCAGCAGCTTAAGGTTCCGGGTGGAAGAGACCCAGTACTTC	CASSLRFRVEETQYF
TRBJ2-2	TRBV12-3/TRBV12-4	NA	many	TGTGCCAGCAGTTTGGTGACAGAGAACACCGGGGAGCTGTTTTTT	CASSLVTENTGELFF
TRBJ2-4	TRBV4-2	TRBD1	NA	TGTGCCAGCAGCCAAGCGACAGGGCAAAACATTCAGTACTTC	CASSQATGQNIQYF
TRBJ2-7	TRBV29-1	TRBD1	few	TGCAGCATCCGGACAGGGAGCTTGTACGAGCAGTACTTC	CSIRTGSLYEQYF
TRBJ1-4	TRBV4-1	NA	few	TGCGCCAGCAGCCACCTGGGATTACTGTTTTTT	CASSHLGLLFF
TRBJ2-5	TRBV28	NA	few	TGTGCCAGCAGTTCCCCAGGGACCCTACTGAAAGAGACCCAGTACTTC	CASSSPGTLLKETQYF
TRBJ2-5	TRBV3-1	NA	many	TGTGCCAGCAGCCGGGCCGAGACCCAGTACTTC	CASSRAETQYF
TRBJ2-7	TRBV7-7	NA	few	TGTGCTAGCAGCTCACTGTCAGGTGGCGAGCAGTACTTC	CASSSLSGGEQYF
TRBJ2-5	TRBV28	NA	few	TGTGCCAGCAGCCTAGGGGGGGGGCGGCCCCAGTACTTC	CASSLGGGRPQYF
TRBJ2-5	TRBV28	TRBD2	few	TGTGCCAGCAGGCTTCTAGCGGGGGAGGAGACCCAGTACTTC	CASRLLAGEETQYF
TRBJ2-1	TRBV29-1	NA	few	TGCAGCGTTCACGCCCACGAGGGAATAACCTACAATGAGCAGTTCTTC	CSVHAHEGITYNEQFF
TRBJ1-4	TRBV3-1	NA	NA	TGTGCCAGCAGCCAGGAGTGGAGTGCAACTAATGAAAAACTGTTTTTT	CASSQEWSATNEKLFF
TRBJ2-7	TRBV6-1	NA	NA	TGTGCCAGCAGTGAATTGATCGAGGGTGAGCAGTACTTC	CASSELIEGEQYF
TRBJ2-7	TRBV7-2	TRBD2	NA	TGTGCCAGCAGCTTATGGCCCGGGGCTAGCGGGTTTCTTCATTCCTACGAGCAGTACTTC	CASSLWPGASGFLHSYEQYF
TRBJ2-1	TRBV7-9	TRBD2	few	TGTGCCAGCAGCTTAGGTAGCGGGACCCAGCAGCTCTTC	CASSLGSGTQQLF
TRBJ1-4	TRBV12-3/TRBV12-4	NA	few	TGTGCCAGCAGTTTCCCAGGAGCCGGGGATCTGAATGAAAAACTGTTTTTT	CASSFPGAGDLNEKLFF
TRBJ1-6	TRBV20-1	NA	NA	TGCAGTGCTAGGACAGGTGGCGAGAATAATTCACCCCTCCACTTT	CSARTGGENNSPLHF
TRBJ1-4	TRBV7-9	NA	few	TGTGCCAGCAGAGGTGGGATGAACGAAAAACTGTTTTTT	CASRGGMNEKLFF
TRBJ2-7	TRBV12-3/TRBV12-4	NA	few	TGTGCCAGCAGTTACCGGGACTCCTACCCCTACGAGCAGTACTTC	CASSYRDSYPYEQYF
TRBJ2-1	TRBV12-3/TRBV12-4	NA	NA	TGTGCCATCAGGGACTCCTTGCATGAGCAGTTCTTC	CAIRDSLHEQFF
TRBJ1-2	TRBV25-1	NA	NA	TGTGCCAGCAGTGTCCAGTTGGGAAGCTACACCTTC	CASSVQLGSYTF
TRBJ2-7	TRBV6-2/TRBV6-3	NA	few	TGTGCCAGCAGTTATAAGTGGGAGCAGTACTTC	CASSYKWEQYF
TRBJ2-5	TRBV10-3	NA	many	TGTGCCATCAGTGATGGGGAATTTCCCAGCCAAGAGACCCAGTACTTC	CAISDGEFPSQETQYF
TRBJ2-1	TRBV29-1	NA	few	TGCAGCGTTGTTGGTTTCGACAATGAGCAGTTCTTC	CSVVGFDNEQFF
TRBJ1-5	TRBV20-1	NA	NA	TGCAGTGCTAGAGAAAAGCAGAATCTTCAGCCCCAGCATTTT	CSAREKQNLQPQHF